This T cell receptor (beta chain) came from a study of T cell repertoires in cytomegalovirus infection. At the level of the study: It can be stated that public TCR beta signatures indicated CMV infection as well as a matching HLA type. Overall study findings and caveats: Summed frequency of public TCR beta families distinguished CMV carriers with the relevant HLA. The response measured ex vivo was dominated by TCR beta clonotypes (HLA-C-restricted and CMV-specific).

TCRdb redid the calling of the reads with MiXCR, one entry per CDR3 protein. Among 630,000 or so distinct CDR3 sequences, roughly 26% were seen once, and the ten largest hold approximately 8.2%. This clonotype appeared many times. The target antigen is unknown. Germline-derived CDR1 and CDR2 are SEHNR and FQNEAQ (reference sequence). V was pared by 6 bases and J by 2 bases, with 1 base between. The CDR3 loop spans 11 amino acids. The chain links TRBV7-9 to TRBJ1-4, with D unresolved. The clonotype originates from a human donor in good health (CMV status not recorded). Some clones in this sample may be carry-over from other donors' samples. Sequenced input: CD8+ T cells from PBMCs. CDR3 in amino acids: CASSTNEKLFF. The CDR3 DNA reads TGTGCCAGCAGTACTAATGAAAAACTGTTTTTT. The whole variable domain, remainder taken from reference TRBV7-9 and TRBJ1-4, is DTGVSQNPRHKITKRGQNVTFRCDPISEHNRLYWYRQTLGQGPEFLTYFQNEAQLEKSRLLSDRFSAERPKGSFSTLEIQRTEQGDSAMYLCASSTNEKLFFGSGTQLSVL.